This T cell receptor beta chain was captured by sequencing in a study of T cell changes during pregnancy in multiple sclerosis. Clones were sequenced by immunoSEQ multiplex PCR, and TCRdb holds only the in-frame ones, with some missing. Among 45,000 to 65,000 clones listed, about 94% were seen once. With 4 bases clipped from V and 10 bases from J, the junction kept 5 bases outside the gene matches. The germline V gene has CDR1 SGHRS and CDR2 YFSETQ. This CDR3 contains 12 residues. This material consisted of CD8+ T cells from peripheral blood mononuclear cells, taken in the third trimester of pregnancy. The chain combines TRBV5-1 with TRBJ2-1, with 7 bases identical to TRBD1. This TCR came from a female donor with multiple sclerosis, enrolled in a pregnancy study. The CDR3 coding sequence is TGCGCCAGCAGCGACAGGGCCCTCGAGCAGTTCTTC. Residues: CASSDRALEQFF.